The subject of this entry is one TCR beta chain. Its antigen remains unidentified. Trimming left V 4 bases short and J 0 bases short, with 12 bases between. The CDR3 runs to 16 residues. Germline V gene data show CDR1 as SNHLY and CDR2 as FYNNEI. This sample is drawn from a study of cytomegalovirus exposure and HLA in healthy donors. Whole-study results and caveats: Association of a missense DCLRE1C variant with TCR beta V- and J-gene trimming was reported in a later analysis. Analysis was performed later, and it showed HLA-associated TCR beta chains to be more clonally expanded than equally common others. Most sequenced TCRs were rare (though some public TCRs occurred in many donors).

The PCR was carried out with 60 Vbeta primers and 13 Jbeta primers. The protocol was immunoSEQ multiplex PCR, while the TCRdb copy is restricted to in-frame clones and leaves out a portion. The repertoire includes 100,000 to 150,000 clones, about three quarters of them detected once, and roughly 1.1% sits in the top ten. This TCR derives from a woman aged 25 to 39 in good health and CMV-seronegative. V usage is TRBV2 and J usage is TRBJ2-2; the D gene is possibly TRBD2 (5 bases). Sequencing was performed on PBMCs. The CDR3 nucleotides read TGTGCCAGCAGTGTCGCCCGAGCGGCGAACACCGGGGAGCTGTTTTTT. It codes for CASSVARAANTGELFF.